The T cell receptor beta chain under discussion was sequenced for a study of CD8 T cells in ankylosing spondylitis. The V gene end was trimmed by 6 bases and the J gene end by 3 bases; junction bases not matched to a gene: 5. The CDR3 is made up of 15 amino acids. This clonotype was seen a few times. TCRdb independently ran MiXCR on the 5' RACE reads; one entry per CDR3 protein. The sample shows roughly 200,000 distinct CDR3 sequences, around 13% of them seen only once. This clonotype was sampled from a male donor with ankylosing spondylitis or in good health (not recorded which). The chain uses TRBV12-3 or TRBV12-4 and TRBJ2-1; 10 bases fit TRBD2. The sequencing sample was made of blood, either unsorted or a sorted T cell fraction (not recorded which). The CDR3 nucleotides are TGTGCCAGCAGGCCTACTAGCGGGAACTACAATGAGCAGTTCTTC. Translated, it gives CASRPTSGNYNEQFF.